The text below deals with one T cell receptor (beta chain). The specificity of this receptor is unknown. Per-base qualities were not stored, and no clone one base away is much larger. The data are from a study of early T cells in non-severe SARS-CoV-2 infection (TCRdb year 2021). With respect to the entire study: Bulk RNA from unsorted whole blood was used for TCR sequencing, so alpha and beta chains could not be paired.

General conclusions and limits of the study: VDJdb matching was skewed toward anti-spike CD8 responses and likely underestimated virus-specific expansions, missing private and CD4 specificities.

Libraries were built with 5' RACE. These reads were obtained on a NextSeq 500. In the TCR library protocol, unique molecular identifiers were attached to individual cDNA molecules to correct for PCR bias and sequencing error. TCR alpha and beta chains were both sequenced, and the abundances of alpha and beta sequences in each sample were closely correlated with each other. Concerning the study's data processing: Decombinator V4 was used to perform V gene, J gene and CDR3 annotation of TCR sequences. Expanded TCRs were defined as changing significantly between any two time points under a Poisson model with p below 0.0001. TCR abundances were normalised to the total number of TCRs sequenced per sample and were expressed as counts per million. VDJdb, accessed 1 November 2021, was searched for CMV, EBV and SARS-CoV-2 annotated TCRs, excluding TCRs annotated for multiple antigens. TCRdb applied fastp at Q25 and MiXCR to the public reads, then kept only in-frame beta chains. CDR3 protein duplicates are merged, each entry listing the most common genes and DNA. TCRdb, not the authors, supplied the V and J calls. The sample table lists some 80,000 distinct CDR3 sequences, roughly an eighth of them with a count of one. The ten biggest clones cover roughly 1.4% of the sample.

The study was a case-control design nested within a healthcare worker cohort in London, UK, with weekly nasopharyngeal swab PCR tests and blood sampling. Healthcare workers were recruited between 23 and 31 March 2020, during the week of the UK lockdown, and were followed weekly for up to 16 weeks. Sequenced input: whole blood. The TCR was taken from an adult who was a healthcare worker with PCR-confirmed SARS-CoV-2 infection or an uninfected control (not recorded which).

The DNA sequence is TGCCCCCGGGACACTCCCTTCGAGGACGAGCAGTACTTC. This gives the protein CPRDTPFEDEQYF. The V and J segments used are TRBV20-1 and TRBJ2-7; tentative D gene TRBD1, with 6 bases matching. The CDR1 and CDR2 encoded by the germline V gene (reference sequence) are DFQATT and SNEGSKA. The CDR3 holds 13 amino acids from the cysteine to the phenylalanine. This entry keeps only the CDR3 DNA: 39 bases, framed from base 1.